Listed here are 29 T cell receptor beta chains from one sample, sequenced in a study of T-cell memory formation after mild COVID-19. TCRdb reprocessed the 5' RACE reads with MiXCR, giving one entry per CDR3 protein. This sample has more than 350,000 distinct CDR3 sequences, with 16% found just once. Sequencing input: PBMCs or a T cell subset sorted from them (not recorded which). The receptors here all came from a man between 18 and 35 years old who had mild COVID-19 (a few samples of this study predate the infection). Cell type and time point are not known.

This clonotype was detected ten times or more. This chain links TRBV28 with TRBJ2-7; 12 bases agree with TRBD1. In germline, CDR1 is MDHEN, CDR2 SYDVKM. The CDR3 is 12 residues long. Unmatched junction bases numbered 3, after V lost 6 bases and J lost 9 bases. The CDR3 is CASSLGQGAQYV. In DNA, the CDR3 is TGTGCCAGCAGCCTGGGACAGGGGGCGCAGTACGTC.

The J gene is TRBJ2-7, the V gene TRBV6-5, with D possibly called TRBD1 or TRBD2 (6 bases each). The CDR3 has 17 amino acids. The V end was cut by 1 base, the J end by 2 bases, with 18 bases between. CDR1 and CDR2 (germline): MNHEY, SVGAGI. DNA of the CDR3: TGTGCCAGCAGTTACTTGGGGCCGACGGGGGCACCCTACGAGCAGTACTTC. Its protein is CASSYLGPTGAPYEQYF.

The chain uses TRBV5-1 and TRBJ2-5, with D possibly matching TRBD1 (5 bases). The V gene lost 4 bases and the J gene lost 5 bases, with 15 bases spanning the gap. The CDR3 totals 14 residues. Germline V gene data show CDR1 as SGHRS and CDR2 as YFSETQ. The CDR3 loop is CASSPRVGSETQYF. DNA of the CDR3: TGCGCCAGCAGCCCCAGGGTTGGATCGGAGACCCAGTACTTC.

The table lists this clonotype with a few counts. The chain carries TRBV7-8 and TRBJ1-2, with a weak D call TRBD1 (5 bases). This CDR3 comprises 14 residues. V was cut by 5 bases and J by 7 bases, with 17 bases left in between. From germline, CDR1 is SGHVS and CDR2 FQNEAQ. CDR3 in amino acids: CASSGSRVVGGYTF. The CDR3 DNA follows: TGTGCCAGCAGCGGGTCCAGGGTCGTAGGTGGCTACACCTTC. The full variable domain, rest sourced from reference TRBV7-8 and TRBJ1-2, is GAGVSQSPRYKVAKRGQDVALRCDPISGHVSLFWYQQALGQGPEFLTYFQNEAQLDKSGLPSDRFFAERPEGSVSTLKIQRTQQEDSAVYLCASSGSRVVGGYTFGSGTRLTVV.

The table lists this clonotype with a few counts. This chain joins TRBV6-2 or TRBV6-3 and TRBJ2-2; 7 bases map to TRBD1. Trimming cost V 6 bases and J 4 bases; bases outside gene matches: 8. The germline V gene encodes CDR1 MNHEY and CDR2 SVGEGT. CDR3 length: 15 residues. This chain's CDR3 is CASSPDRAGTGELFF. The CDR3 nucleotides read TGTGCCAGCAGCCCAGACAGGGCAGGCACCGGGGAGCTGTTTTTT.

The chain links TRBV5-1 to TRBJ2-5; maybe TRBD1 (5 bases). With 1 base removed from V and 3 bases from J, the gap between germline ends came to 7 bases. The CDR3 totals 13 residues. Germline V lookup: CDR1 SGHRS, CDR2 YFSETQ. CDR3 DNA: TGCGCCAGCAGCTTGACCAGGGAAGAGACCCAGTACTTC. Its translation: CASSLTREETQYF.

Only a few counts were recorded for this clonotype. The V gene is TRBV9, the J gene TRBJ2-1; perhaps TRBD2 as D (6 bases). CDR1 and CDR2 from the germline V gene are SGDLS and YYNGEE. The CDR3 covers 15 residues. The V and J ends lost 4 bases and 5 bases respectively, with 16 bases between them. This CDR3 reads CASSSGAGGDNEQFF. The CDR3 coding sequence is TGTGCCAGCAGCTCCGGGGCCGGGGGTGACAATGAGCAGTTCTTC.

The chain is built from TRBV6-5 and TRBJ1-5, with D tentatively TRBD1 (6 bases). This CDR3 has 15 amino acids. CDR1 and CDR2 from the germline V gene are MNHEY and SVGAGI. Trimming pared 4 bases from V and 1 base from J, leaving 11 bases between. The CDR3 DNA follows: TGTGCCAGCAGTTCCGCAGGGGTGAGCAATCAGCCCCAGCATTTT. It encodes CASSSAGVSNQPQHF.

This clonotype has just a few counts. The chain employs TRBV5-1 and TRBJ2-3, with D unresolved. CDR1 and CDR2 (germline): SGHRS, YFSETQ. V was clipped by 4 bases and J by 0 bases, with 9 bases between them. The CDR3 is made up of 14 amino acids. CDR3 sequence reads: CASSGMASTDTQYF. In nucleotides, the CDR3 is TGCGCCAGCAGCGGCATGGCTAGCACAGATACGCAGTATTTT.

The sample holds a few counts of this clonotype. CDR3: CASSVVRDTGPNYGYTF. Here the CDR3 DNA reads TGTGCCAGCAGCGTAGTCAGAGACACAGGGCCAAACTATGGCTACACCTTC. The genes are TRBV9 and TRBJ1-2; D may be TRBD1 (6 bases). The germline V and J ends were trimmed by 0 bases and 2 bases, with 17 bases remaining between them. The CDR3 covers 17 residues. The germline V gene has CDR1 SGDLS and CDR2 YYNGEE. The full variable domain, with the rest looked up from reference TRBV9 and TRBJ1-2, is DSGVTQTPKHLITATGQRVTLRCSPRSGDLSVYWYQQSLDQGLQFLIQYYNGEERAKGNILERFSAQQFPDLHSELNLSSLELGDSALYFCASSVVRDTGPNYGYTFGSGTRLTVV.

The rearrangement joins TRBV7-3 to TRBJ2-7; TRBD1 agrees at 10 bases. The V gene's germline CDR1 is SGHTA and CDR2 FQGTGA. Unmatched junction bases numbered 4, after V lost 5 bases and J lost 6 bases. The CDR3 consists of 13 residues. The DNA of the CDR3 is TGTGCCAGCAGCCCCGGGACAGGGGCCGAGCAGTACTTC. Translation: CASSPGTGAEQYF.

The chain links TRBV29-1 to TRBJ2-7; 9 positions match TRBD2. V shed 4 bases, J shed 7 bases, and the junction held 8 bases outside the gene matches. This CDR3 has 13 residues. CDR1 and CDR2 from the germline V gene are SQVTM and ANQGSEA. The CDR3 nucleotides are TGCAGCGTTGTAGGCGGGGGGGCCGAGGAGCAGTACTTC. This encodes CSVVGGGAEEQYF.

The chain links TRBV7-9 to TRBJ2-1, with 7 bases identical to TRBD1. The CDR3 length is 14 residues. Germline assignment: CDR1 SEHNR and CDR2 FQNEAQ (reference sequence). The junction had 5 bases not matched to a gene; V was cut back by 5 bases and J by 4 bases. The CDR3 nucleotides read TGTGCCAGCAGCCCACGGGACAGTTACAATGAGCAGTTCTTC. It is translated as CASSPRDSYNEQFF.

This clonotype showed up just a few times. J is TRBJ2-7 and V is TRBV7-9; tentative D call: TRBD1 (5 bases). This CDR3 contains 15 residues. Looked up from germline, CDR1 is SEHNR and CDR2 is FQNEAQ (reference sequence). Trimming pared 5 bases from V and 5 bases from J, leaving 19 bases between. DNA for the CDR3: TGTGCCAGCAGCGCTAGGTTGGCAGGGCCGGACGAGCAGTACTTC. This encodes CASSARLAGPDEQYF. The full variable domain, rest sourced from reference TRBV7-9 and TRBJ2-7, is DTGVSQNPRHKITKRGQNVTFRCDPISEHNRLYWYRQTLGQGPEFLTYFQNEAQLEKSRLLSDRFSAERPKGSFSTLEIQRTEQGDSAMYLCASSARLAGPDEQYFGPGTRLTVT.

J is TRBJ1-2 and V is TRBV20-1, with unresolved D. This CDR3 has 13 amino acids. Germline lookup yields CDR1 DFQATT and CDR2 SNEGSKA (reference sequence). Trimming removed 3 bases from V and 7 bases from J, with 15 bases in between. The CDR3 sequence is CSASQVVVFGYTF. In nucleotides, the CDR3 is TGCAGTGCTAGCCAGGTGGTGGTTTTTGGCTACACCTTC.

The gene calls are TRBV5-1 and TRBJ2-3, with D hard to call. V lost 0 bases and J 9 bases, leaving 8 bases between the germline ends. The CDR3 is 12 amino acids. Germline V lookup: CDR1 SGHRS, CDR2 YFSETQ. CDR3 amino acids: CASSLGRTTQYF. DNA of the CDR3: TGCGCCAGCAGCTTGGGACGGACCACGCAGTATTTT.

The chain recombines TRBV20-1 with TRBJ1-2; unclear D gene. V lost 6 bases and J lost 8, with 16 bases in between. The CDR3 totals 12 residues. The germline V gene encodes CDR1 DFQATT and CDR2 SNEGSKA (reference sequence). The CDR3 nucleotides read TGCAGTGCGACGAGGGTAAATGAGGGCTACACCTTC. It encodes CSATRVNEGYTF.

This clonotype was seen a few times. V and J are TRBV7-2 and TRBJ2-5; 10 bases match TRBD2. The ends lost 4 bases at V and 2 bases at J; junction bases unmatched: 4. CDR3 length: 15 residues. Looked up from germline, CDR1 is SGHTA and CDR2 is FQGNSA. The CDR3 here is CASSYQRGGQETQYF. Written as DNA, the CDR3 is TGTGCCAGCAGCTACCAGCGGGGGGGGCAAGAGACCCAGTACTTC. Using reference TRBV7-2 and TRBJ2-5 for the parts outside the CDR3, the full variable domain is GAGVSQSPSNKVTEKGKDVELRCDPISGHTALYWYRQSLGQGLEFLIYFQGNSAPDKSGLPSDRFSAERTGGSVSTLTIQRTQQEDSAVYLCASSYQRGGQETQYFGPGTRLLVL.

There are a few counts of this clonotype. The chain couples TRBV7-2 to TRBJ1-1; 10 bases map to TRBD1. V dropped 5 bases and J dropped 2; count of bases not matched to a gene: 8. This CDR3 spans 16 amino acids. Germline V gene data show CDR1 as SGHTA and CDR2 as FQGNSA. In nucleotides, the CDR3 is TGTGCCAGCAGCCCTAGACAGGGGGCGCGAAACACTGAAGCTTTCTTT. Protein sequence: CASSPRQGARNTEAFF.

This clonotype was detected only once. CDR3 nucleotide sequence: TGTGCCAGCAGCGATCAGGGCCCGGGGGACGAGCAGTACTTC. Protein product: CASSDQGPGDEQYF. V usage is TRBV6-1 and J usage is TRBJ2-7, with a possible D match to TRBD2 (6 bases). The CDR3 is 14 residues long. V dropped 6 bases and J dropped 5 bases, with 17 bases sitting between them. CDR1 MNHNS and CDR2 SASEGT come from the germline V gene.

V is TRBV20-1 and J is TRBJ2-1; the match to TRBD2 covers 12 bases. Germline V lookup: CDR1 DFQATT, CDR2 SNEGSKA (reference sequence). The CDR3 consists of 16 residues. The V segment lost 1 base and the J segment 7 bases; nucleotides outside the gene matches: 8. This CDR3 is CSARVHRLAGVNEQFF. In DNA, the CDR3 is TGCAGTGCTAGAGTGCACAGACTAGCGGGGGTGAATGAGCAGTTCTTC.

This clonotype has just one count. This chain links TRBV12-3 or TRBV12-4 with TRBJ1-1; no clear D. The V end was cut by 1 base, the J end by 11 bases, with 8 bases between. The CDR3 contains 11 residues. In DNA, the CDR3 is TGTGCCAGCAGTTTAGGGTTTCTGGCTTTCTTT. This gives the protein CASSLGFLAFF.

This rearrangement joins TRBV18 to TRBJ1-5, with 8 bases that match TRBD1. The CDR3 sequence is 15 residues long. The J segment lost 5 bases and the V segment lost 2 bases, leaving 5 bases of the junction unmatched. The germline CDR1 and CDR2 sequences are KGHSH and LQKENI. The CDR3 loop is CASSPRTGRDQPQHF. The CDR3 nucleotides are TGTGCCAGCTCACCAAGGACAGGGCGGGATCAGCCCCAGCATTTT. Drawing the rest from reference TRBV18 and TRBJ1-5, the complete variable domain is NAGVMQNPRHLVRRRGQEARLRCSPMKGHSHVYWYRQLPEEGLKFMVYLQKENIIDESGMPKERFSAEFPKEGPSILRIQQVVRGDSAAYFCASSPRTGRDQPQHFGDGTRLSIL.

The gene calls are TRBV7-2 and TRBJ2-3; 8 bases match TRBD2. Germline-derived CDR1 and CDR2 are SGHTA and FQGNSA. The CDR3 has 16 residues. Trimming at V came to 5 bases and at J to 7 bases, leaving 14 bases not matched to a gene. CDR3 DNA sequence: TGTGCCAGCAGCCCCCTGTCGGGGGGGGAGCGGAATACGCAGTATTTT. Protein product: CASSPLSGGERNTQYF.

J is TRBJ2-5 and V is TRBV28; 12 bases line up with TRBD2. CDR1 and CDR2 from the germline V gene are MDHEN and SYDVKM. The CDR3 consists of 16 residues. Trimming cost V 6 bases and J 1 base; bases outside gene matches: 6. CDR3 nucleotides: TGTGCCAGCAGCTTCGGACTAGCGGGGTTCCAAGAGACCCAGTACTTC. Encoded protein: CASSFGLAGFQETQYF.

The table lists this clonotype with a few counts. The chain employs TRBV28 and TRBJ2-7; 8 bases match TRBD2. Germline CDR1 reads MDHEN; CDR2 reads SYDVKM. V dropped 6 bases and J dropped 5; count of bases not matched to a gene: 6. The CDR3 length is 13 residues. CDR3 coding DNA: TGTGCCAGCAGACGACTAGCGAAAGACGAGCAGTACTTC. Translation: CASRRLAKDEQYF.

The chain couples TRBV7-9 to TRBJ1-1; no clear D gene. Per the germline V gene, CDR1 is SEHNR and CDR2 is FQNEAQ (reference sequence). This CDR3 region has 14 residues. V lost 1 base, J lost 1 base, and 7 bases lay in between. Here the CDR3 reads CASSLGHSNTEAFF. CDR3 in DNA: TGTGCCAGCAGCTTAGGACACTCGAACACTGAAGCTTTCTTT.

The chain carries TRBV6-6 and TRBJ2-5; perhaps D is TRBD1 or TRBD2 (6 bases each). V lost 9 bases, J lost 0 bases, and 17 bases lay in between. This CDR3 spans 15 amino acids. Per germline, CDR1 MNHNY and CDR2 SVGAGI (reference sequence). CDR3 sequence (DNA): TGTGCCAGTCAGTCCCTAGGGGGGTACCAAGAGACCCAGTACTTC. Protein product: CASQSLGGYQETQYF.

This clonotype was counted a few times. The chain combines TRBV18 with TRBJ1-5; the match to TRBD1 covers 7 bases. CDR1 is KGHSH, CDR2 LQKENI, per germline. This CDR3 comprises 16 residues. The V gene end was trimmed by 3 bases and the J gene end by 6 bases; junction bases not matched to a gene: 11. CDR3 loop: CASSPGGGGIGQPQHF. In DNA form, the CDR3 reads TGTGCCAGCTCACCCGGGGGAGGGGGCATAGGTCAGCCCCAGCATTTT. Variable domain in full (rest from reference TRBV18 and TRBJ1-5): NAGVMQNPRHLVRRRGQEARLRCSPMKGHSHVYWYRQLPEEGLKFMVYLQKENIIDESGMPKERFSAEFPKEGPSILRIQQVVRGDSAAYFCASSPGGGGIGQPQHFGDGTRLSIL.